This TCR beta chain stems from a study of T cells in Graves' hyperthyroidism and ophthalmopathy. General study points: Peripheral blood also featured most of the thyroid clonotypes expanded above 0.001.

Authors of the study amplified TCR beta CDR3 regions from RNA transcripts. With the HTBI primer set, the TCR CDR3 went through a first round of RT-PCR. TCRdb used MiXCR to reprocess the multiplex PCR reads, holding one entry per CDR3 protein. This table has about 700,000 distinct CDR3 sequences, less than 15% appearing once. This clonotype has ten or more counts. Its antigen is unknown. Diagnostic decisions used clinical symptoms, serum thyroxine and TRAb, thyroid ultrasound and orbital computed tomography. Sequences were obtained from blood. This clonotype was sampled from a young woman with Graves' hyperthyroidism.

Here the CDR3 DNA reads TGTGCCAGCAGCTTGTCGTACGGGAACACTGAAGCTTTCTTT. It translates to CASSLSYGNTEAFF. The chain recombines TRBV11-2 with TRBJ1-1; unclear D gene. Germline V CDR1 and CDR2: SGHAT, FQNNGV. V lost 3 bases and J 1 base, leaving 9 bases between the germline ends. This CDR3 region has 14 residues.